This passage covers 29 T cell receptor beta chains from one sample sequenced in a study of shared clonotypes between healthy human individuals. Libraries were prepared by immunoSEQ multiplex PCR; TCRdb keeps only in-frame clonotypes and omits some of them. The data contain 500,000 to 550,000 clones, about 96% of them seen just once; the ten biggest clones take up approximately 0.06%. The sample was naive CD4+ T cells sorted from blood. Specified subset: CD45RA+ positively selected. All receptors come from a young woman in good health.

This clone was counted once. This rearrangement joins TRBV6-1 to TRBJ1-5; 8 bases match TRBD1. The CDR3 loop spans 15 amino acids. The V segment lost 5 bases and the J segment 3 bases; nucleotides outside the gene matches: 6. Germline V gene data show CDR1 as MNHNS and CDR2 as SASEGT. DNA of the CDR3: TGTGCCAGCAGTACGGACAGGGCCGACAATCAGCCCCAGCATTTT. It yields the protein CASSTDRADNQPQHF.

This clone has just one count. The V call is TRBV28, the J call TRBJ2-1; TRBD1 aligns across 8 bases. V shed 6 bases, J shed 7 bases, and the junction held 14 bases outside the gene matches. The CDR3 is 16 amino acids. Germline-derived CDR1 and CDR2 are MDHEN and SYDVKM. This chain's CDR3 is CASRQGGTGGTNEQFF. The CDR3 DNA reads TGTGCCAGCAGACAAGGCGGGACAGGAGGAACAAATGAGCAGTTCTTC.

Notes on this clone: Within the sample, other DNA sequences also encode this same CDR3. This chain joins TRBV19 and TRBJ1-1, with D unclear. The CDR3 is made up of 12 amino acids. V was cut by 5 bases and J by 0 bases, with 4 bases left in between. Germline V gives CDR1 LNHDA, CDR2 SQIVND (reference sequence). The CDR3 loop is CASSFLNTEAFF. In DNA, the CDR3 is TGTGCCAGTAGTTTTCTGAACACTGAAGCTTTCTTT. The full variable domain, completed using reference TRBV19 and TRBJ1-1, is DGGITQSPKYLFRKEGQNVTLSCEQNLNHDAMYWYRQDPGQGLRLIYYSQIVNDFQKGDIAEGYSVSREKKESFPLTVTSAQKNPTAFYLCASSFLNTEAFFGQGTRLTVV.

This sequence joins TRBV7-2 and TRBJ1-1; the D gene is possibly TRBD1 (5 bases). CDR3 size: 15 residues. CDR1 and CDR2 (germline): SGHTA, FQGNSA. V lost 3 bases, J lost 2 bases, and 13 bases lay in between. CDR3 in DNA: TGTGCCAGCAGCTTCGGGGGGTATGCCAACACTGAAGCTTTCTTT. It yields the protein CASSFGGYANTEAFF.

This clone was seen a single time. The chain has TRBV30 and TRBJ2-4; the D is unclear. CDR1 is GTSNPN and CDR2 is SVGIG in the germline V gene (reference sequence). Trimming removed 0 bases at V and 0 bases at J, with 6 bases between. The CDR3 is 14 residues long. CDR3 nucleotide sequence: TGTGCCTGGAGTGTGTGGACAGCCAAAAACATTCAGTACTTC. Amino acids: CAWSVWTAKNIQYF.

The J gene is TRBJ2-3, the V gene TRBV7-9; 9 nucleotides align to TRBD1. Germline V lookup: CDR1 SEHNR, CDR2 FQNEAQ (reference sequence). Germline trimming cut 5 bases from V and 2 bases from J; bases unmatched to any gene: 11. This CDR3 comprises 17 residues. The CDR3 DNA reads TGTGCCAGCAGCCCGATCCGGGACAGGGCACCCACAGATACGCAGTATTTT. This sequence encodes CASSPIRDRAPTDTQYF.

The chain is built from TRBV11-2 and TRBJ2-7; D not resolved. This CDR3 has 13 amino acids. Germline CDR1 and CDR2: SGHAT and FQNNGV. Trimming removed 2 bases at V and 1 base at J, with 6 bases between. The CDR3 protein is CASSLPVSYEQYF. The CDR3, as DNA: TGTGCCAGCAGCTTACCGGTTTCCTACGAGCAGTACTTC.

This chain's CDR3 is CASSAGQGRIAKNIQYF. The CDR3 DNA follows: TGTGCCAGCAGTGCAGGACAGGGGCGGATAGCCAAAAACATTCAGTACTTC. The chain uses TRBV6-1 and TRBJ2-4; 9 bases are a match to TRBD1. The V segment lost 4 bases and the J segment 0 bases; nucleotides outside the gene matches: 7. CDR3 length equals 17 residues. The germline V gene has CDR1 MNHNS and CDR2 SASEGT.

This chain connects TRBV5-6 to TRBJ2-5, with 10 positions matching TRBD1. The CDR3 covers 14 residues. In germline, CDR1 is SGHDT, CDR2 YYEEEE. The V and J ends lost 4 bases and 4 bases, in that order; junction bases with no gene match: 4. This chain's CDR3 is CASSRQGAGETQYF. The CDR3 nucleotides are TGTGCCAGCAGCCGACAGGGGGCAGGAGAGACCCAGTACTTC.

The chain recombines TRBV10-2 with TRBJ1-1; tentatively, D is TRBD1 (5 bases). The germline V and J ends were trimmed by 4 bases and 1 base, with 22 bases remaining between them. Germline V gives CDR1 WSHSY, CDR2 SAAADI. The CDR3 spans 18 residues. The DNA for the CDR3 is TGCGCCAGCAGTGGGGGCAGACGCCCCCCGCTTAAGAACACTGAAGCTTTCTTT. It specifies CASSGGRRPPLKNTEAFF.

The DNA of the CDR3 is TGTGCCAGCAACCCTCTAGGGACACCCGGAGAGCAGTACTTC. Translating it yields CASNPLGTPGEQYF. The rearrangement uses TRBV6-5 and TRBJ2-7, with D maybe TRBD1 (6 bases). This CDR3 region has 14 residues. The germline CDR1 and CDR2 sequences are MNHEY and SVGAGI. V dropped 7 bases and J dropped 7 bases, with 20 bases sitting between them.

The chain couples TRBV29-1 to TRBJ1-2, with TRBD1 identical over 7 bases. V was clipped by 6 bases and J by 4 bases; unmatched bases: 11. The germline CDR1 and CDR2 sequences are SQVTM and ANQGSEA. The CDR3 length is 14 residues. The CDR3 DNA is TGCAGCGTGTCCCCACAACAGGGGACCTATGGCTACACCTTC. Translated: CSVSPQQGTYGYTF.

V is TRBV4-1 and J is TRBJ2-4; 8 positions match TRBD2. Germline-derived CDR1 and CDR2 are MGHRA and YSYEKL. V lost 1 base to trimming and J lost 0 bases; unmatched junction nucleotides: 8. This CDR3 is built from 18 residues. CDR3 coding DNA: TGCGCCAGCAGCCAAGGGATGGCGGGAGGCTTAGCCAAAAACATTCAGTACTTC. This gives the protein CASSQGMAGGLAKNIQYF.

J is TRBJ1-2 and V is TRBV6-1; D might be TRBD1 (5 bases). This CDR3 is 14 amino acids long. Germline lookup yields CDR1 MNHNS and CDR2 SASEGT. Trimming stripped 4 bases from V and 7 bases from J, with 16 bases between. In DNA form, the CDR3 reads TGTGCCAGCAGTGCAAGCGGAGGGGTGAGTGGCTACACCTTC. This gives the protein CASSASGGVSGYTF.

The chain has TRBV28 and TRBJ1-2, with 8 bases fitting TRBD1. The CDR3 covers 17 residues. The trim removed 3 bases at V and 6 bases at J, leaving 15 bases unmatched. Germline CDR1 and CDR2: MDHEN and SYDVKM. Here the CDR3 reads CASSLINRDRPLDGYTF. CDR3 DNA: TGTGCCAGCAGTTTGATCAACCGGGACAGGCCCCTCGATGGCTACACCTTC.

As concerns this clone: The same CDR3 also results from other DNA sequences found in this sample. The rearrangement uses TRBV28 and TRBJ1-4; D not certain. There are 12 residues in the CDR3. V was trimmed by 2 bases and J by 7 bases, leaving 5 bases between them. CDR1 is MDHEN and CDR2 is SYDVKM in the germline V gene. For the CDR3, the DNA is TGTGCCAGCAGTTTAAGTGTTGAAAAACTGTTTTTT. Its translation: CASSLSVEKLFF. Using reference TRBV28 and TRBJ1-4 for the parts outside the CDR3, the full variable domain is DVKVTQSSRYLVKRTGEKVFLECVQDMDHENMFWYRQDPGLGLRLIYFSYDVKMKEKGDIPEGYSVSREKKERFSLILESASTNQTSMYLCASSLSVEKLFFGSGTQLSVL.

The chain is built from TRBV10-3 and TRBJ2-4; TRBD1 aligns across 7 bases. V shed 10 bases and J 2 bases; nucleotides not matched to a gene: 5. CDR3 length: 13 residues. Per the germline V gene, CDR1 is ENHRY and CDR2 is SYGVKD. The CDR3 DNA is TGTGCCACCGGGACAGAAACCAAAAACATTCAGTACTTC. Translating it yields CATGTETKNIQYF.

The V gene is TRBV5-1, the J gene TRBJ1-2; the match to TRBD1 covers 8 bases. The J segment lost 8 bases and the V segment lost 4 bases, leaving 13 bases of the junction unmatched. The CDR3 length is 15 residues. Germline-derived CDR1 and CDR2 are SGHRS and YFSETQ. CDR3 residues: CASSRVGQGSLGYTF. The CDR3, as DNA: TGCGCCAGCAGCCGGGTCGGACAGGGCTCTTTAGGCTACACCTTC.

The V gene is TRBV27, the J gene TRBJ1-1, with a tentative D call TRBD1 (5 bases). The CDR3 length is 17 residues. V was trimmed by 3 bases and J by 0 bases, leaving 17 bases between them. Germline assignment: CDR1 MNHEY and CDR2 SMNVEV (reference sequence). The CDR3 loop reads CASSFVGQGIMNTEAFF. CDR3 nucleotide sequence: TGTGCCAGCAGTTTTGTCGGTCAGGGAATAATGAACACTGAAGCTTTCTTT.

The J gene is TRBJ2-1, the V gene TRBV19; 7 bases fit TRBD1. The CDR3 totals 21 residues. The germline V gene encodes CDR1 LNHDA and CDR2 SQIVND (reference sequence). V dropped 6 bases and J dropped 0; count of bases not matched to a gene: 23. CDR3 loop: CASSIAPGEGQTISSYNEQFF. CDR3 in DNA: TGTGCCAGTAGCATCGCTCCTGGTGAGGGACAGACTATTAGCTCCTACAATGAGCAGTTCTTC.

This rearrangement joins TRBV28 to TRBJ2-3, with 8 bases lining up with TRBD1. This CDR3 has 15 amino acids. With 1 base clipped from V and 4 bases from J, the junction kept 4 bases outside the gene matches. Germline V gene sequence: CDR1 MDHEN, CDR2 SYDVKM. CDR3 nucleotides: TGTGCCAGCAGTTTATTTCAGGGGGCCGCAGATACGCAGTATTTT. Its protein is CASSLFQGAADTQYF.

This clone turned up a few times. CDR3 region: CASRPAERGNEKLFF. As DNA, the CDR3 is TGTGCCAGCAGACCCGCTGAGCGGGGTAATGAAAAACTGTTTTTT. The rearrangement joins TRBV7-8 to TRBJ1-4; D gene uncertain. Germline CDR1 SGHVS, CDR2 FQNEAQ. CDR3 length: 15 amino acids. The V and J ends lost 6 bases and 4 bases respectively, with 15 bases between them. Full variable domain (remainder filled in from reference TRBV7-8 and TRBJ1-4): GAGVSQSPRYKVAKRGQDVALRCDPISGHVSLFWYQQALGQGPEFLTYFQNEAQLDKSGLPSDRFFAERPEGSVSTLKIQRTQQEDSAVYLCASRPAERGNEKLFFGSGTQLSVL.

The chain combines TRBV6-5 with TRBJ1-2, with D uncertain. Trimming removed 3 bases at V and 1 base at J, with 12 bases between. Germline lookup yields CDR1 MNHEY and CDR2 SVGAGI. This CDR3 contains 15 residues. The CDR3 reads CASSYSAGNNYGYTF. Written as DNA, the CDR3 is TGTGCCAGCAGTTATAGCGCAGGCAATAACTATGGCTACACCTTC.

The gene calls are TRBV19 and TRBJ2-7; D may be TRBD1 or TRBD2 (5 bases each). The germline V gene encodes CDR1 LNHDA and CDR2 SQIVND (reference sequence). CDR3 size: 17 residues. Deletions cut 1 base from V and 0 bases from J, with 16 bases between. The CDR3 DNA is TGTGCCAGTAGTATAGGGTCTTTAGGGACGTTCTCCTACGAGCAGTACTTC. It is translated as CASSIGSLGTFSYEQYF.

The chain is built from TRBV2 and TRBJ1-6; 10 nucleotides line up with TRBD1. V shed 5 bases, J shed 10 bases, and the junction held 8 bases outside the gene matches. The CDR3 spans 15 residues. The germline CDR1 and CDR2 sequences are SNHLY and FYNNEI. CDR3 coding DNA: TGTGCCAGCAGTCCGGGACAGGGGTTGGGATCACCCCTCCACTTT. It is translated as CASSPGQGLGSPLHF.

This chain links TRBV5-1 with TRBJ2-4; D perhaps matches TRBD2 (5 bases). Trimming took 5 bases from V and 7 from J, leaving 19 bases between them. The CDR3 is 15 residues long. Per germline, CDR1 SGHRS and CDR2 YFSETQ. The CDR3 here is CASSSVAGGTNIQYF. CDR3 DNA: TGCGCCAGCAGTTCCGTAGCCGGAGGAACCAACATTCAGTACTTC.

This CDR3 reads CASSTRDRTGRDEQFF. The DNA for the CDR3 is TGTGCCAGCAGCACCCGGGACAGGACAGGAAGGGATGAGCAGTTCTTC. This rearrangement joins TRBV11-3 to TRBJ2-1; 8 bases are a match to TRBD1. Trimming took 5 bases from V and 8 from J; bases not matched to a gene: 14. The germline V gene encodes CDR1 SGHNT and CDR2 YENEEA. The length of the CDR3 is 16 residues. Complete variable domain (other parts from reference TRBV11-3 and TRBJ2-1): EAGVVQSPRYKIIEKKQPVAFWCNPISGHNTLYWYLQNLGQGPELLIRYENEEAVDDSQLPKDRFSAERLKGVDSTLKIQPAELGDSAVYLCASSTRDRTGRDEQFFGPGTRLTVL.

This chain connects TRBV4-1 to TRBJ2-3, with 14 positions matching TRBD2. V shed 0 bases, J shed 3 bases, and the junction held 11 bases outside the gene matches. The length of the CDR3 is 20 residues. The germline V gene has CDR1 MGHRA and CDR2 YSYEKL. CDR3 sequence (DNA): TGCGCCAGCAGCCAAGATTCCCGACTAGCGGGAGGGATTGGAACAGATACGCAGTATTTT. Translation: CASSQDSRLAGGIGTDTQYF.

Here the CDR3 reads CASSLYLRTPEQYF. In DNA form, the CDR3 reads TGTGCCAGCAGCTTGTACCTACGAACACCCGAGCAGTACTTC. The chain combines TRBV5-4 with TRBJ2-7; no reliable D call. The V gene lost 1 base and the J gene lost 6 bases, with 14 bases spanning the gap. This CDR3 has 14 residues. The germline V gene encodes CDR1 SGHNT and CDR2 YYREEE (reference sequence). The whole variable domain, remainder taken from reference TRBV5-4 and TRBJ2-7, is ETGVTQSPTHLIKTRGQQVTLRCSSQSGHNTVSWYQQALGQGPQFIFQYYREEENGRGNFPPRFSGLQFPNYSSELNVNALELDDSALYLCASSLYLRTPEQYFGPGTRLTVT.